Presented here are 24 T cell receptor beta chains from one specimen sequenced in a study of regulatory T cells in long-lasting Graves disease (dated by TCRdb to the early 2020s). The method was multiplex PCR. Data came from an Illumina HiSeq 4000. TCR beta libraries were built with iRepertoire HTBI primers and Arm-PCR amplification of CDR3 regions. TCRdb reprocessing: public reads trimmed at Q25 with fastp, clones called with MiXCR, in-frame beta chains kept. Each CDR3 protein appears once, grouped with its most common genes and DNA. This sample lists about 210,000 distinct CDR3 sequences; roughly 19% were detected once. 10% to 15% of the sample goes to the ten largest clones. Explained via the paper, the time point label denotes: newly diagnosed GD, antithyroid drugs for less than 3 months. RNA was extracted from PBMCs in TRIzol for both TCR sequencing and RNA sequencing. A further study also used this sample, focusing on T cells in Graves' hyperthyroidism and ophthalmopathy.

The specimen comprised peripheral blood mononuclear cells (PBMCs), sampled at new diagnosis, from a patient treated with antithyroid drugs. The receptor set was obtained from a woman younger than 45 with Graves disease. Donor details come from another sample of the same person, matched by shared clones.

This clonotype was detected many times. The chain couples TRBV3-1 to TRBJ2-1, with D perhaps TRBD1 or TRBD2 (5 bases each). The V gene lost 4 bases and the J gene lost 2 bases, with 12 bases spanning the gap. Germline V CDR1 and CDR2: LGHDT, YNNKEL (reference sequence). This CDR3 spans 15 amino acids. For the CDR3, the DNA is TGTGCCAGCAGCCGGGACCCCTCAGCCTACAATGAGCAGTTCTTC. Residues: CASSRDPSAYNEQFF.

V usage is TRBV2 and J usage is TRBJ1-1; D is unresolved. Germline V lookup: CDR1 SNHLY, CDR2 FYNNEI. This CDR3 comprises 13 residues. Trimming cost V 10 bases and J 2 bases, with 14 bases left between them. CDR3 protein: CAKKGAGNTEAFF. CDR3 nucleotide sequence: TGTGCCAAAAAAGGAGCGGGAAACACTGAAGCTTTCTTT. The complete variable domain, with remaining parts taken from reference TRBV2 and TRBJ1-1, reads EPEVTQTPSHQVTQMGQEVILRCVPISNHLYFYWYRQILGQKVEFLVSFYNNEISEKSEIFDDQFSVERPDGSNFTLKIRSTKLEDSAMYFCAKKGAGNTEAFFGQGTRLTVV.

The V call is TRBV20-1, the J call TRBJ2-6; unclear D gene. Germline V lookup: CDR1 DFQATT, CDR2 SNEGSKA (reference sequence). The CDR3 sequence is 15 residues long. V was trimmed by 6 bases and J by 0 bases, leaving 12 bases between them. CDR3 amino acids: CSAEPVVSGANVLTF. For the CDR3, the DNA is TGCAGTGCCGAGCCAGTAGTCTCTGGGGCCAACGTCCTGACTTTC.

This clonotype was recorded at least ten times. In DNA form, the CDR3 reads TGTGCCAGCAGCCCTGCCCCCGGGACTGCCTCCTACGAGCAGTACTTC. Translating it yields CASSPAPGTASYEQYF. The chain couples TRBV28 to TRBJ2-7; tentative D call: TRBD2 (6 bases). Per the germline V gene, CDR1 is MDHEN and CDR2 is SYDVKM. The V gene lost 6 bases and the J gene lost 0 bases, with 18 bases spanning the gap. The CDR3 extends over 16 amino acids.

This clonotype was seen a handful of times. In DNA, the CDR3 is TGTGCCAGCAGTTATGGGGGGCAGAGGCTCAATTCACCCCTCCACTTT. Protein: CASSYGGQRLNSPLHF. The chain links TRBV6-5 to TRBJ1-6; tentatively, D is TRBD1 (6 bases). CDR3 length equals 16 residues. CDR1 is MNHEY, CDR2 SVGAGI, per germline. Trimming shortened V by 3 bases and J by 7 bases, and 16 bases separated the two germline ends.

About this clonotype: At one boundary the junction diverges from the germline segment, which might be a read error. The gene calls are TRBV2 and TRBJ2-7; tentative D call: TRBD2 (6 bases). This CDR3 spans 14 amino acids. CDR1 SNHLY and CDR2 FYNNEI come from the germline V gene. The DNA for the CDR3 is TGTGGCAGCAGTGTAGAAAGCGGGCACTACGAGCAGTACTTC. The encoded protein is CGSSVESGHYEQYF.

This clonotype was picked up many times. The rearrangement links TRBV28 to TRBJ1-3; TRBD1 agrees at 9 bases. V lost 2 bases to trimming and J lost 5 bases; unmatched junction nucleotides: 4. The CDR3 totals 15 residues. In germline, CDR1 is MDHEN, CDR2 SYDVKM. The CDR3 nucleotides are TGTGCCAGCAGTTTAGAACAGGGGGCTCGAAACACCATATATTTT. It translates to CASSLEQGARNTIYF.

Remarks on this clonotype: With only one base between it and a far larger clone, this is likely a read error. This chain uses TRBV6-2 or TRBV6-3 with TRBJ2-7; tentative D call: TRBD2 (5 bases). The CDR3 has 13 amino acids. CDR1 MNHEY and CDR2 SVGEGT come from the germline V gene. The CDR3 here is CANSEKWEYEQYF. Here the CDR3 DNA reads TGTGCCAACAGTGAAAAGTGGGAGTACGAGCAGTACTTC.

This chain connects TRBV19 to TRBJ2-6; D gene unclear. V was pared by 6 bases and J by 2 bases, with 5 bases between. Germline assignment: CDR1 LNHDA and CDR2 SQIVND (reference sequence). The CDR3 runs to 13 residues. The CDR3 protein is CASRVPGANVLTF. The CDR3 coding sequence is TGTGCCAGTAGAGTCCCTGGGGCCAACGTCCTGACTTTC. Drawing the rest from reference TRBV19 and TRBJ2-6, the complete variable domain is DGGITQSPKYLFRKEGQNVTLSCEQNLNHDAMYWYRQDPGQGLRLIYYSQIVNDFQKGDIAEGYSVSREKKESFPLTVTSAQKNPTAFYLCASRVPGANVLTFGAGSRLTVL.

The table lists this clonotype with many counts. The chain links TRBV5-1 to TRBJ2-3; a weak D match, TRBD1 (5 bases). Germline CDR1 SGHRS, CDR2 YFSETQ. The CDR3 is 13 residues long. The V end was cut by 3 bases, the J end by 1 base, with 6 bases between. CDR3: CASSSGRTDTQYF. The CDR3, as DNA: TGCGCCAGCAGCTCAGGGCGCACAGATACGCAGTATTTT.

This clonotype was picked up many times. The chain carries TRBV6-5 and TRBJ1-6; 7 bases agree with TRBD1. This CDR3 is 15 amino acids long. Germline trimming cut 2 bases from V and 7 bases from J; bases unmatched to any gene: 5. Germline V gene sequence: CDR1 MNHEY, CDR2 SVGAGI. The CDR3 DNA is TGTGCCAGCAGTTACCTTGGCAGGGGGAATTCACCCCTCCACTTT. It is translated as CASSYLGRGNSPLHF.

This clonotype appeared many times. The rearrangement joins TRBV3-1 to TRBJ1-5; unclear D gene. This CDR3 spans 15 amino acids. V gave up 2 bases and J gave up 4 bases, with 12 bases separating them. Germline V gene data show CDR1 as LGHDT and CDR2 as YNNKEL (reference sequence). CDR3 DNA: TGTGCCAGCAGCCAAAATACTCTGCGAAATCAGCCCCAGCATTTT. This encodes CASSQNTLRNQPQHF.

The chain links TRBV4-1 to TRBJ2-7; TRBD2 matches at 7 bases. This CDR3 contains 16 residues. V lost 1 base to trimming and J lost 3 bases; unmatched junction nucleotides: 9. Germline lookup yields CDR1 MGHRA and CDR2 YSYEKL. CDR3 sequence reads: CASSQVTLAGNYEQYF. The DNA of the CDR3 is TGCGCCAGCAGCCAAGTTACCTTAGCGGGCAACTACGAGCAGTACTTC.

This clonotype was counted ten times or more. This CDR3 reads CASTGPDLKQYF. For the CDR3, the DNA is TGTGCCAGCACGGGTCCAGACCTCAAACAGTACTTC. This chain uses TRBV28 with TRBJ2-5; D not certain. This CDR3 has 12 amino acids. Germline V gene sequence: CDR1 MDHEN, CDR2 SYDVKM. The germline V and J ends were trimmed by 7 bases and 11 bases, with 17 bases remaining between them. The variable domain in full, completed from reference TRBV28 and TRBJ2-5, reads DVKVTQSSRYLVKRTGEKVFLECVQDMDHENMFWYRQDPGLGLRLIYFSYDVKMKEKGDIPEGYSVSREKKERFSLILESASTNQTSMYLCASTGPDLKQYFGPGTRLLVL.

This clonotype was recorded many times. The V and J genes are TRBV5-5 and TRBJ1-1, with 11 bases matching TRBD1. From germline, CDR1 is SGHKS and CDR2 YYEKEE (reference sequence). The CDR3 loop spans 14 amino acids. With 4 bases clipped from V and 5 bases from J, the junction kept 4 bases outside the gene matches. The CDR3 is CASSTDRGHTEAFF. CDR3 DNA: TGTGCCAGCAGCACGGACAGGGGGCATACTGAAGCTTTCTTT. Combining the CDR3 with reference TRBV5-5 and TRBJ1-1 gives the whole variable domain DAGVTQSPTHLIKTRGQQVTLRCSPISGHKSVSWYQQVLGQGPQFIFQYYEKEERGRGNFPDRFSARQFPNYSSELNVNALLLGDSALYLCASSTDRGHTEAFFGQGTRLTVV.

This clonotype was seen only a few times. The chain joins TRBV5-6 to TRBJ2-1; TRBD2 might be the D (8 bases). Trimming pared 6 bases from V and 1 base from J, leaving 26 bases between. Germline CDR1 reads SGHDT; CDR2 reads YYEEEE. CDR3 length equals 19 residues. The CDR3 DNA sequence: TGTGCCAGCATCCTGTTAACGGGAGGGGGACAGAGGTCCTACAATGAGCAGTTCTTC. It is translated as CASILLTGGGQRSYNEQFF.

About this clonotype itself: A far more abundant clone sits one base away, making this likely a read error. The CDR3 DNA reads TGTGCCTGGAGTGGTGAGGGGTTCAACTTCTACGAGCAGTTCTTC. This encodes CAWSGEGFNFYEQFF. V is TRBV30 and J is TRBJ2-5; D possibly matches TRBD1 or TRBD2 (5 bases each). The J call may be mistaken, given a closer DNA end match to TRBJ2-1. CDR3 length: 15 residues. Germline CDR1 is GTSNPN and CDR2 is SVGIG (reference sequence).

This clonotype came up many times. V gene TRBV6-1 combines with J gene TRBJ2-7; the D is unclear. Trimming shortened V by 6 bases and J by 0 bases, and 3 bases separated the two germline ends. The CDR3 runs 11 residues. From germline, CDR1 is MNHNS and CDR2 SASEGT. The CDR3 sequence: CASRNSYEQYF. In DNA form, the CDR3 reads TGTGCCAGCAGGAACTCCTACGAGCAGTACTTC.

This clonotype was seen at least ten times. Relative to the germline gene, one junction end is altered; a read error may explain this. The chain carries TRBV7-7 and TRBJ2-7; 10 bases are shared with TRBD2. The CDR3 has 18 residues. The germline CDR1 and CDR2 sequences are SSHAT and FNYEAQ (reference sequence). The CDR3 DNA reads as TGTGCTAGCAGCTTAGGCGATTGGCGAGATAGCGGGAGGAACGAGCAGTACTTC. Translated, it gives CASSLGDWRDSGRNEQYF.

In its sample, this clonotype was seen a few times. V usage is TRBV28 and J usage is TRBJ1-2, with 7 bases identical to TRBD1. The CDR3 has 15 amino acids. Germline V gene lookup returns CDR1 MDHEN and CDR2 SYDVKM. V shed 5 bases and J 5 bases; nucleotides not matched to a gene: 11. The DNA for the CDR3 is TGTGCCAGCAGTGGACGCGGGACAGCTTATTATGGCTACACCTTC. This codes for CASSGRGTAYYGYTF.

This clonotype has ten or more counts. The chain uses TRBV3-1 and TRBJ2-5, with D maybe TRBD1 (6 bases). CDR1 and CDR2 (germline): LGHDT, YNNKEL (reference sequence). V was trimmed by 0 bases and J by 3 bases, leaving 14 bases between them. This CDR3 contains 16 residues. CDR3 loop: CASSQDPATGKETQYF. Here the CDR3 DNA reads TGTGCCAGCAGCCAAGACCCTGCGACAGGAAAAGAGACCCAGTACTTC.

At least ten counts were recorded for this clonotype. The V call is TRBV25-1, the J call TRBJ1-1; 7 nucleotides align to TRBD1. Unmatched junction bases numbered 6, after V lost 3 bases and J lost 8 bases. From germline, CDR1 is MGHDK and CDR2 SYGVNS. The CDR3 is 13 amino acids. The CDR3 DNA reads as TGTGCCAGCAGTGATAGGGGACAGACCGAAGCTTTCTTT. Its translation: CASSDRGQTEAFF. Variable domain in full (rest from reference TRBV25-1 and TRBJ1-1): EADIYQTPRYLVIGTGKKITLECSQTMGHDKMYWYQQDPGMELHLIHYSYGVNSTEKGDLSSESTVSRIRTEHFPLTLESARPSHTSQYLCASSDRGQTEAFFGQGTRLTVV.

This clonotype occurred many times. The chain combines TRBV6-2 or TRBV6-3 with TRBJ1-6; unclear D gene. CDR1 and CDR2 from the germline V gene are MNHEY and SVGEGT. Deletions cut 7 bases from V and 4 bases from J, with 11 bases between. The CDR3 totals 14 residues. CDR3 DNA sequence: TGTGCCAGCAAGCCTGGAGAATATAATTCACCCCTCCACTTT. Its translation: CASKPGEYNSPLHF.

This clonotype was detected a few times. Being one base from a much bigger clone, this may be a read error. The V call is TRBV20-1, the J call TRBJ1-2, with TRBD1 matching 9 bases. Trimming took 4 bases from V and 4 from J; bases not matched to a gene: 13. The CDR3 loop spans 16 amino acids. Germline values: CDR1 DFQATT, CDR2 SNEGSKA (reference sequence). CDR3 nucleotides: TGCAGTGCTAACTACAGGGGGCCCTTTCTGGGCTATGGCTACACCTTC. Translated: CSANYRGPFLGYGYTF.